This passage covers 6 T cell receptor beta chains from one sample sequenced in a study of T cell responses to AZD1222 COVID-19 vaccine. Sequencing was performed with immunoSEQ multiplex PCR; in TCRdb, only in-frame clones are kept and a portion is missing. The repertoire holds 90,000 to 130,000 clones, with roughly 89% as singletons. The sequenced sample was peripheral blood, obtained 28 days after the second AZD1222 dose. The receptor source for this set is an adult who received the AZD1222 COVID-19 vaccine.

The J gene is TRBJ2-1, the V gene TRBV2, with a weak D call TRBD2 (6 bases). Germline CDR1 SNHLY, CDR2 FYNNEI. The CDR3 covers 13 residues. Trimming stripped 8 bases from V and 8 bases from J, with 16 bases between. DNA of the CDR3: TGTGCCAGCCAACGGGAGTGGTCAGATGAGCAGTTCTTC. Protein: CASQREWSDEQFF.

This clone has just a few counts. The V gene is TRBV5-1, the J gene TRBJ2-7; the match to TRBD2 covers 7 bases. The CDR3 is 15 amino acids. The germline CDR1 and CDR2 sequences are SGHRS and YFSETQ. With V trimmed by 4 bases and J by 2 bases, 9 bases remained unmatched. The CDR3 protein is CASSPQTSITYEQYF. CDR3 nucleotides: TGCGCCAGCAGCCCCCAGACTAGCATCACCTACGAGCAGTACTTC.

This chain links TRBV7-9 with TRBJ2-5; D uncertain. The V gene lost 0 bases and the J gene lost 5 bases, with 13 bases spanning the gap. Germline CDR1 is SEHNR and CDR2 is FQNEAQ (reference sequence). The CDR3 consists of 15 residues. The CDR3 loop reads CASSLAGSYGETQYF. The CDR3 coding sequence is TGTGCCAGCAGCTTAGCGGGAAGTTATGGGGAGACCCAGTACTTC.

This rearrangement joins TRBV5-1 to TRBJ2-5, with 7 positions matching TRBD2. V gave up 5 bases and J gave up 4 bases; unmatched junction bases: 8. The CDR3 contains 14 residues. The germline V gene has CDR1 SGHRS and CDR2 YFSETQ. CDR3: CASSPPGGGETQYF. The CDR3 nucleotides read TGCGCCAGCAGTCCCCCGGGGGGTGGAGAGACCCAGTACTTC.

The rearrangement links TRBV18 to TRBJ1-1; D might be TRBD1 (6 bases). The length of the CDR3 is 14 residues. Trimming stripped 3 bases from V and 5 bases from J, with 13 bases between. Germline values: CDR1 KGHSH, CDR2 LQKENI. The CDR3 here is CASSPYGGRTEAFF. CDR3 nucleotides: TGTGCCAGCTCACCCTACGGGGGCAGAACTGAAGCTTTCTTT.

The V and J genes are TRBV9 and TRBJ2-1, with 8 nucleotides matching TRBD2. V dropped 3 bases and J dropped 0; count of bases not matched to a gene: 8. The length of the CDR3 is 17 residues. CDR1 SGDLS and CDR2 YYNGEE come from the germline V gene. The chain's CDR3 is CASSALTLADSYNEQFF. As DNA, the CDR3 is TGTGCCAGCAGCGCCCTCACACTAGCGGACTCCTACAATGAGCAGTTCTTC.